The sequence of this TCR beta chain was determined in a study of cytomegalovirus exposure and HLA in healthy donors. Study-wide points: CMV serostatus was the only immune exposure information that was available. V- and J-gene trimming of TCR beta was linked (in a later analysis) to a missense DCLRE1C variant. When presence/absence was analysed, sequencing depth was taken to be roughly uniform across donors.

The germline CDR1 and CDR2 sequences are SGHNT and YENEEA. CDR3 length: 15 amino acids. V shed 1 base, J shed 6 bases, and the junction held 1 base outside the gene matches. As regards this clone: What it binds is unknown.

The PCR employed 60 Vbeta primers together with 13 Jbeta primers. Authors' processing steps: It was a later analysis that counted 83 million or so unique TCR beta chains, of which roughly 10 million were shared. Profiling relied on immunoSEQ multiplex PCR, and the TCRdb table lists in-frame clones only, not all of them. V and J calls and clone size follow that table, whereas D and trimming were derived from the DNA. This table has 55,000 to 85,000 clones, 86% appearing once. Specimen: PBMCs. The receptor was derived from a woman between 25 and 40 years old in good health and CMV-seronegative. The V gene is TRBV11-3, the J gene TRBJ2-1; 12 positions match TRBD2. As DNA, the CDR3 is TGTGCCAGCAGCTTAGGGACTAGCGGGATCAATGAGCAGTTCTTC. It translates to CASSLGTSGINEQFF.